This TCR beta chain derives from a study of neoadjuvant anti-PD-1 for oral cavity cancer. Using immunoSEQ multiplex PCR, the repertoire was profiled, and TCRdb retains in-frame clones only, with some absent. The sample consists of over 11,000 clones, about 75% of them appearing once. The CDR3 has 17 residues. Trimming took 1 base from V and 0 from J, leaving 14 bases between them. Germline lookup yields CDR1 SGHNT and CDR2 YYREEE (reference sequence). Regarding time point: after neoadjuvant nivolumab, at surgical resection. These newly diagnosed stage II-IVA oral cavity squamous cell carcinoma patients had no prior systemic or radiation treatment.

The rearrangement uses TRBV5-4 and TRBJ1-3, with D unclear. This receptor was taken from a person aged 35 to 85 with oral cavity squamous cell carcinoma. The source material was PBMCs, sampled after nivolumab (anti-PD-1) treatment. The CDR3 protein is CASSLPGSGFSGNTIYF. Here the CDR3 DNA reads TGTGCCAGCAGCTTGCCCGGGTCAGGCTTCTCTGGAAACACCATATATTTT.